These 18 T cell receptor beta chains were all obtained from the same sample, sequenced in a study of blood T cell repertoires in COVID-19. Libraries were prepared by immunoSEQ multiplex PCR; TCRdb keeps only in-frame clonotypes and omits some of them. The sample has just over 300,000 clones, roughly 90% seen once. Material: PBMCs or T cells enriched from blood (not recorded which). All receptors come from a woman in her thirties or forties who had recovered from COVID-19.

This chain joins TRBV7-9 and TRBJ1-2, with 9 bases identical to TRBD1. With 4 bases clipped from V and 8 bases from J, the junction kept 8 bases outside the gene matches. The length of the CDR3 is 14 residues. CDR1 is SEHNR, CDR2 FQNEAQ, per germline (reference sequence). DNA of the CDR3: TGTGCCAGCAGCTCCACAGGGGGCGCGGGGGGCTACACCTTC. Translation: CASSSTGGAGGYTF.

This chain links TRBV4-1 with TRBJ2-1, with 10 bases fitting TRBD2. The CDR3 spans 16 residues. Germline-derived CDR1 and CDR2 are MGHRA and YSYEKL. The V gene end was trimmed by 1 base and the J gene end by 9 bases; junction bases not matched to a gene: 9. The CDR3 region has the DNA TGCGCCAGCAGCCAAGGAAGCGGGGGGGCTTCGGGTGAGCAGTTCTTC. Translating it yields CASSQGSGGASGEQFF.

The chain has TRBV21-1 and TRBJ1-5; no DNA check was done on the table's D call, TRBD1. TRBV21-1 is a pseudogene. This CDR3 spans 15 amino acids. CDR3 DNA sequence: TGTGCCAGCAGACGGGACAGGGATAGCAATCAGCCCCAGCATTTT. This encodes CASRRDRDSNQPQHF.

The genes are TRBV28 and TRBJ1-4, with TRBD1 as a possible D gene (5 bases). Germline CDR1 MDHEN, CDR2 SYDVKM. V lost 7 bases, J lost 2 bases, and 14 bases lay in between. There are 15 residues in the CDR3. The CDR3 loop reads CASTEFKGTNEKLFF. Here the CDR3 DNA reads TGTGCCAGCACCGAGTTTAAGGGGACTAATGAAAAACTGTTTTTT.

This sequence joins TRBV5-5 and TRBJ2-7; 11 bases map to TRBD2. The CDR3 extends over 15 amino acids. Germline V gene sequence: CDR1 SGHKS, CDR2 YYEKEE (reference sequence). The V segment lost 0 bases and the J segment 3 bases; nucleotides outside the gene matches: 2. The CDR3 sequence is CASSLGLAGLYEQYF. In nucleotides, the CDR3 is TGTGCCAGCAGCTTGGGACTAGCGGGGCTCTACGAGCAGTACTTC.

This clone was recorded once. The J gene is TRBJ1-1, the V gene TRBV12-3 or TRBV12-4; TRBD1 is a possible D gene (5 bases). V was clipped by 6 bases and J by 12 bases, with 17 bases between them. The CDR3 covers 12 residues. The CDR3: CASSQDGTVPFF. CDR3 DNA sequence: TGTGCCAGCAGCCAAGACGGGACTGTGCCTTTCTTT.

The chain employs TRBV27 and TRBJ2-7; the D gene is possibly TRBD2 (7 bases). The CDR3 is 15 amino acids. Trimming cost V 6 bases and J 4 bases, with 19 bases left between them. Per germline, CDR1 MNHEY and CDR2 SMNVEV (reference sequence). The DNA of the CDR3 is TGTGCCAGCAGCTTAAGGGGGAGGGGCCCATACGAGCAGTACTTC. Its translation is CASSLRGRGPYEQYF.

The chain is built from TRBV28 and TRBJ1-1; D is unresolved. V was trimmed by 5 bases and J by 0 bases, leaving 13 bases between them. Germline CDR1 reads MDHEN; CDR2 reads SYDVKM. The CDR3 consists of 15 residues. The CDR3 region has the DNA TGTGCCAGCAGTGAACAGAAACTTCTGAACACTGAAGCTTTCTTT. Translating gives CASSEQKLLNTEAFF.

In DNA, the CDR3 is TGTGCCACCAGCAGAGATTATATGGAGCTAAACAACTATGGCTACACCTTC. Protein sequence: CATSRDYMELNNYGYTF. The chain couples TRBV15 to TRBJ1-2; D is ambiguous. CDR1 and CDR2 (germline): LNHNV, YYDKDF (reference sequence). Trimming took 0 bases from V and 2 from J, leaving 16 bases between them. CDR3 size: 17 residues.

This chain uses TRBV7-2 with TRBJ2-1; D possibly corresponds to TRBD2 (7 bases). Trimming stripped 5 bases from V and 9 bases from J, with 17 bases between. The CDR3 length is 14 residues. Per germline, CDR1 SGHTA and CDR2 FQGNSA. CDR3 residues: CASSRNRGAPEQFF. The CDR3 DNA sequence: TGTGCCAGCAGCAGAAACCGGGGGGCCCCTGAGCAGTTCTTC. Complete variable domain (other parts from reference TRBV7-2 and TRBJ2-1): GAGVSQSPSNKVTEKGKDVELRCDPISGHTALYWYRQSLGQGLEFLIYFQGNSAPDKSGLPSDRFSAERTGGSVSTLTIQRTQQEDSAVYLCASSRNRGAPEQFFGPGTRLTVL.

This clone was seen only once. CDR3 sequence (DNA): TGTGCCAGCTCACCACCAGTGACGGGATATGGCTACACCTTC. Translating gives CASSPPVTGYGYTF. The chain recombines TRBV18 with TRBJ1-2; D remains ambiguous. The CDR3 is 14 amino acids. V dropped 0 bases and J dropped 5 bases, with 10 bases sitting between them. CDR1 is KGHSH and CDR2 is LQKENI in the germline V gene.

The chain recombines TRBV18 with TRBJ1-1; 8 bases fit TRBD1. V lost 0 bases, J lost 10 bases, and 10 bases stayed unmatched. CDR3 size: 15 residues. Germline V lookup: CDR1 KGHSH, CDR2 LQKENI. The CDR3 nucleotides are TGTGCCAGCTCACCACCGGTAAGGACAGGGCGGCGAGCTTTCTTT. This sequence encodes CASSPPVRTGRRAFF.

The chain couples TRBV7-3 to TRBJ2-1, with TRBD2 matching over 11 bases. V shed 2 bases, J shed 2 bases, and the junction held 2 bases outside the gene matches. Germline V gives CDR1 SGHTA, CDR2 FQGTGA. This CDR3 spans 16 amino acids. CDR3 sequence (DNA): TGTGCCAGCAGCTTACGTAGCGGGGGGGCCTACAATGAGCAGTTCTTC. It codes for CASSLRSGGAYNEQFF.

This clone was detected only once. This sequence joins TRBV3-1 (or the pseudogene TRBV3-2) and TRBJ2-2; D is possibly TRBD1 (6 bases). Trimming pared 2 bases from V and 5 bases from J, leaving 12 bases between. Per the germline V gene, CDR1 is LGHDT and CDR2 is YNNKEL (reference sequence). This CDR3 comprises 15 residues. CDR3 sequence: CASSQTTGWTGELFF. The CDR3 DNA reads TGTGCCAGCAGCCAAACTACAGGGTGGACCGGGGAGCTGTTTTTT.

This chain links TRBV11-3 with TRBJ2-1; tentative D call: TRBD2 (6 bases). Germline CDR1 reads SGHNT; CDR2 reads YENEEA. V gave up 1 base and J gave up 0 bases, with 19 bases separating them. This CDR3 has 19 amino acids. CDR3 DNA sequence: TGTGCCAGCAGCTTAGTTGAGGCGGGATATCCCCCCTCCTACAATGAGCAGTTCTTC. It codes for CASSLVEAGYPPSYNEQFF.

The chain carries TRBV11-3 and TRBJ2-5, with 7 bases lining up with TRBD2. V was clipped by 4 bases and J by 2 bases; unmatched bases: 10. The CDR3 runs 16 residues. Germline V gene sequence: CDR1 SGHNT, CDR2 YENEEA. The CDR3: CASSSPTAGIQETQYF. In nucleotides, the CDR3 is TGTGCCAGCAGCTCACCAACAGCGGGGATACAAGAGACCCAGTACTTC.

The genes are TRBV24-1 and TRBJ2-1, with unresolved D. V was clipped by 4 bases and J by 7 bases, with 7 bases between them. This CDR3 comprises 12 residues. Germline V gives CDR1 KGHDR, CDR2 SFDVKD. The CDR3 coding sequence is TGTGCCACCAGTGAGAGAGGAAATGAGCAGTTCTTC. Translated, it gives CATSERGNEQFF.

This clone came up once. The J gene is TRBJ2-3, the V gene TRBV7-9; the D gene is possibly TRBD2 (5 bases). The V end was cut by 4 bases, the J end by 0 bases, with 14 bases between. The CDR3 consists of 16 residues. The germline V gene encodes CDR1 SEHNR and CDR2 FQNEAQ (reference sequence). The CDR3 bases are TGTGCCAGCAGCTCCCGGACTCCCCTAAGCACAGATACGCAGTATTTT. It encodes CASSSRTPLSTDTQYF.